A single sample is the source of the 10 T cell receptor beta chains below, sequenced in a study of cytomegalovirus exposure and HLA in healthy donors (dated by TCRdb to about 2017). Receptor libraries were prepared by the immunoSEQ multiplex PCR assay. For the multiplex PCR, a mixture combining 60 forward primers for TCR Vbeta segments and 13 reverse primers for TCR Jbeta segments was used. TCRdb provides this immuneACCESS table in a form limited to in-frame rearrangements. Some clones are lacking; in checked studies, under half of them reflect an unresolved V gene, and why the rest are absent is not known. For this sample the table gives about 85,000 clones, of which more than 75% were detected only once. The ten largest clones represent 23% of the sample. Sample: PBMCs. These receptors came from a woman in her 50s in good health and CMV-seropositive.

This clone was seen more than once but under ten times. The chain is built from TRBV5-1 and TRBJ2-1; D might be TRBD2 (6 bases). Trimming stripped 4 bases from V and 8 bases from J, with 19 bases between. The length of the CDR3 is 15 residues. Germline V gene data show CDR1 as SGHRS and CDR2 as YFSETQ. In DNA form, the CDR3 reads TGCGCCAGCAGCACATCCGGACTAACGGGCGATGAGCAGTTCTTC. It specifies CASSTSGLTGDEQFF.

The CDR3, as DNA: TGTGCCAGCCATACAGGGGTTAGGACCTATAATTCACCCCTCCACTTT. Protein sequence: CASHTGVRTYNSPLHF. This chain uses TRBV2 with TRBJ1-6; 7 nucleotides match TRBD1. CDR3 size: 16 residues. The V and J ends lost 8 bases and 2 bases, in that order; junction bases with no gene match: 9. Germline CDR1 and CDR2: SNHLY and FYNNEI.

This clone was seen once. The chain links TRBV10-3 to TRBJ2-7; 8 nucleotides align to TRBD1. Trimming cost V 2 bases and J 6 bases; bases outside gene matches: 6. CDR3 length: 14 amino acids. The V gene's germline CDR1 is ENHRY and CDR2 SYGVKD. The CDR3 DNA sequence: TGTGCCATCAGTGAGGGACAGGGCGCAAGCGAGCAGTACGTC. Its protein product is CAISEGQGASEQYV.

This chain joins TRBV27 and TRBJ1-4; 8 nucleotides agree with TRBD1. Germline V gives CDR1 MNHEY, CDR2 SMNVEV (reference sequence). J was trimmed by 3 bases and V by 4 bases; bases with no gene match: 4. The CDR3 is 15 amino acids. The CDR3 protein is CASSYTTGANEKLFF. CDR3 DNA: TGTGCCAGCAGTTATACGACAGGGGCTAATGAAAAACTGTTTTTT.

The gene calls are TRBV6-1 and TRBJ1-5; D not certain. The V gene's germline CDR1 is MNHNS and CDR2 SASEGT. The CDR3 loop spans 15 amino acids. Trimming stripped 5 bases from V and 0 bases from J, with 11 bases between. This chain's CDR3 is CASSHLADSNQPQHF. The CDR3 coding sequence is TGTGCCAGCAGTCATTTGGCGGATAGCAATCAGCCCCAGCATTTT.

V usage is TRBV6-4 and J usage is TRBJ2-1; 11 bases map to TRBD2. The CDR3 is made up of 15 amino acids. Unmatched junction bases numbered 3, after V lost 2 bases and J lost 6 bases. Per the germline V gene, CDR1 is MRHNA and CDR2 is SNTAGT. CDR3 sequence (DNA): TGTGCCAGCAGTGACCCGACTAGCGGGGTCAATGAGCAGTTCTTC. Its protein is CASSDPTSGVNEQFF.

The J gene is TRBJ2-1, the V gene TRBV6-5; 11 nucleotides agree with TRBD2. The V and J ends lost 6 bases and 6 bases, in that order; junction bases with no gene match: 7. This CDR3 has 15 amino acids. Per the germline V gene, CDR1 is MNHEY and CDR2 is SVGAGI. Here the CDR3 reads CASSVGLAGFNEQFF. CDR3 in DNA: TGTGCCAGCAGCGTTGGACTAGCGGGTTTCAATGAGCAGTTCTTC.

The chain is built from TRBV10-1 and TRBJ2-3; D remains unclear. From germline, CDR1 is WNHNN and CDR2 SYGVQD (reference sequence). Trimming removed 6 bases from V and 7 bases from J, with 17 bases in between. This CDR3 is 14 amino acids long. The CDR3 nucleotides read TGCGCCAGCAGCCCCCCAGGATCCTCCAATACGCAGTATTTT. It translates to CASSPPGSSNTQYF.

The chain has TRBV7-2 and TRBJ2-2; D may be TRBD2 (5 bases). CDR3 length: 14 amino acids. The germline V gene encodes CDR1 SGHTA and CDR2 FQGNSA. Trimming removed 5 bases from V and 8 bases from J, with 15 bases in between. CDR3 sequence (DNA): TGTGCCAGCAGCCCGGGCGGGCTACGGGGGGAGCTGTTTTTT. Its translation: CASSPGGLRGELFF.

This clone has only one observation. The V call is TRBV5-1, the J call TRBJ2-1; D is unclear. V was trimmed by 4 bases and J by 4 bases, leaving 6 bases between them. This CDR3 contains 12 residues. Germline V lookup: CDR1 SGHRS, CDR2 YFSETQ. CDR3 nucleotides: TGCGCCAGCAGCGAACAGTACAATGAGCAGTTCTTC. It yields the protein CASSEQYNEQFF.